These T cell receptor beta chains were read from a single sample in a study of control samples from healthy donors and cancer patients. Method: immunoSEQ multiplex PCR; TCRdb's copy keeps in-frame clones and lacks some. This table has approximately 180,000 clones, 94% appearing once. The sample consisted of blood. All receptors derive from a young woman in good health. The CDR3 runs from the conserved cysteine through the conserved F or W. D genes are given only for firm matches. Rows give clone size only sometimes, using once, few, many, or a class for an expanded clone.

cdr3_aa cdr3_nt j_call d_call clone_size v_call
CASSSLPGQGGNQPQHF TGTGCCAGCAGTTCCCTTCCGGGGCAGGGTGGCAATCAGCCCCAGCATTTT TRBJ1-5 NA NA TRBV28
CSASIQLYGYTF TGCAGTGCTAGTATACAGCTCTATGGCTACACCTTC TRBJ1-2 NA NA TRBV20-1
CASSIDVLVPDSNQPQHF TGTGCCAGTAGTATAGATGTTTTGGTGCCAGATAGCAATCAGCCCCAGCATTTT TRBJ1-5 NA NA TRBV19
CASSYHAAGGPRKTQYF TGTGCCAGCAGTTACCACGCAGCGGGAGGGCCTCGGAAGACCCAGTACTTC TRBJ2-5 TRBD2 NA TRBV6-2/TRBV6-3
CASSQDIEKLFF TGTGCCAGCAGCCAAGACATAGAAAAACTGTTTTTT TRBJ1-4 NA NA TRBV3-1/TRBV3-2
CASSAEGRQSTDTQYF TGTGCCAGCAGCGCCGAAGGGAGACAAAGCACAGATACGCAGTATTTT TRBJ2-3 NA NA TRBV9
CASSRTGAHNEQFF TGTGCCAGCAGCCGGACAGGGGCCCACAATGAGCAGTTCTTC TRBJ2-1 TRBD1 NA TRBV7-2
CASSRLYNSPLHF TGTGCCAGCAGTCGTCTCTATAATTCACCCCTCCACTTT TRBJ1-6 NA NA TRBV6-2/TRBV6-3
CASISSGDSPLHF TGTGCCAGTATCTCGTCGGGGGATTCACCCCTCCACTTT TRBJ1-6 NA NA TRBV19
CASSRLAADNEQFF TGTGCCAGCAGCCGATTAGCGGCCGACAATGAGCAGTTCTTC TRBJ2-1 NA NA TRBV3-1/TRBV3-2
CASSATGVGETQYF TGCGCCAGCAGTGCGACAGGGGTCGGAGAGACCCAGTACTTC TRBJ2-5 TRBD1 NA TRBV10-2
CASSIGTGSSGNTIYF TGTGCCAGTAGTATCGGGACAGGGAGCTCTGGAAACACCATATATTTT TRBJ1-3 TRBD1 NA TRBV19
CASSQEKREASYEQYF TGTGCCAGCAGCCAAGAAAAGCGGGAGGCCTCCTACGAGCAGTACTTC TRBJ2-7 TRBD2 NA TRBV3-1/TRBV3-2
CASSTNQPQHF TGTGCCAGCAGCACGAATCAGCCCCAGCATTTT TRBJ1-5 NA NA TRBV28
CASSAPQGSGNTIYF TGTGCCAGCAGCGCACCACAGGGCTCTGGAAACACCATATATTTT TRBJ1-3 NA once TRBV7-9
CASSPFLARGADTQYF TGTGCCAGCAGCCCTTTCCTAGCTCGAGGTGCAGATACGCAGTATTTT TRBJ2-3 NA NA TRBV4-2
CASSYQGLENSPLHF TGTGCCAGCAGTTATCAGGGATTGGAGAATTCACCCCTCCACTTT TRBJ1-6 NA NA TRBV6-5
CASRDRREYEQYF TGTGCCAGCAGAGACCGCCGGGAGTACGAGCAGTACTTC TRBJ2-7 NA NA TRBV28
CATSSPRGRTGEGYTF TGTGCCACCAGCAGCCCGAGGGGGAGAACCGGAGAGGGCTACACCTTC TRBJ1-2 NA NA TRBV15
CASSLGDGQVTDTQYF TGTGCCAGCAGCTTAGGAGACGGACAGGTTACAGATACGCAGTATTTT TRBJ2-3 TRBD1 NA TRBV13
CASSLGTPDRLLRNTIYF TGTGCCAGCAGCTTGGGAACTCCGGACAGGCTCCTAAGGAACACCATATATTTT TRBJ1-3 TRBD1 once TRBV5-8
CASSFNVGRTYEQYF TGTGCCAGCAGTTTTAACGTGGGGCGGACCTACGAGCAGTACTTC TRBJ2-7 NA once TRBV28
CASRGSSGGNSYNSPLHF TGTGCCAGTAGAGGTTCGAGTGGGGGAAACTCCTATAATTCACCCCTCCACTTT TRBJ1-6 NA NA TRBV19
CASSRGQVPHEQYF TGTGCCAGCAGCCGGGGACAGGTCCCCCACGAGCAGTACTTC TRBJ2-7 TRBD1 NA TRBV14
CASSVVPVPGGELFF TGTGCCAGCAGCGTAGTTCCGGTTCCGGGCGGGGAGCTGTTTTTT TRBJ2-2 NA NA TRBV9
CASSFHASGNTIYF TGTGCCAGCAGCTTTCATGCGTCTGGAAACACCATATATTTT TRBJ1-3 NA NA TRBV5-8
CATRVGSGNSPLHF TGTGCCACCCGTGTGGGTTCTGGGAATTCACCCCTCCACTTT TRBJ1-6 NA NA TRBV6-5
CASIGQGNEQFF TGTGCCAGCATCGGACAAGGCAATGAGCAGTTCTTC TRBJ2-1 NA NA TRBV11-3
CASSVGAGVGEQYF TGTGCCAGCAGCGTAGGGGCAGGGGTGGGGGAGCAGTACTTC TRBJ2-7 NA NA TRBV9
CAIRKEYEQYF TGTGCCATCAGGAAAGAATACGAGCAGTACTTC TRBJ2-7 NA NA TRBV10-3
CASSGLSGGGYEQFF TGTGCCAGCAGCGGTTTGAGCGGTGGTGGGTATGAGCAGTTCTTC TRBJ2-1 NA NA TRBV9
CASGGAGQETQYF TGTGCCAGCGGAGGGGCAGGTCAAGAGACCCAGTACTTC TRBJ2-5 NA NA TRBV12-3/TRBV12-4
CAGQERGTQENTEAFF TGCGCCGGGCAGGAGCGGGGCACACAGGAGAACACTGAAGCTTTCTTT TRBJ1-1 NA NA TRBV23-1
CASSLQGSYEQYF TGTGCCAGCAGCTTACAGGGCTCCTACGAGCAGTACTTC TRBJ2-7 NA once TRBV28
CATAGNRVNTEAFF TGTGCCACCGCAGGGAACAGGGTCAACACTGAAGCTTTCTTT TRBJ1-1 NA once TRBV6-5
CASSPTGLETQYF TGTGCCAGCAGCCCCACAGGGTTAGAGACCCAGTACTTC TRBJ2-5 NA NA TRBV13
CASSWQGGPNQPQHF TGCGCCAGCAGCTGGCAGGGAGGGCCTAATCAGCCCCAGCATTTT TRBJ1-5 NA once TRBV5-1
CASSHTLAGGLADEQYF TGTGCCAGCAGCCATACCCTAGCGGGCGGGTTGGCGGACGAGCAGTACTTC TRBJ2-7 TRBD2 NA TRBV3-1/TRBV3-2
CASSAEHNWDEQFF TGTGCCAGCAGCGCAGAGCATAATTGGGATGAGCAGTTCTTC TRBJ2-1 NA once TRBV9
CASSSTGNTEAFF TGTGCCAGCTCCTCGACAGGGAACACTGAAGCTTTCTTT TRBJ1-1 NA NA TRBV18
CASRGSGGDEQYF TGTGCCAGTAGAGGGAGCGGGGGGGACGAGCAGTACTTC TRBJ2-7 TRBD2 NA TRBV19
CASSGGLAVHTDTQYF TGCGCCAGCAGTGGGGGACTAGCGGTCCACACAGATACGCAGTATTTT TRBJ2-3 TRBD2 NA TRBV10-1
CASSWGTGNEQFF TGCGCCAGCAGCTGGGGAACCGGCAATGAGCAGTTCTTC TRBJ2-1 NA once TRBV5-1
CASSLGISEYSTRHTGELFF TGCGCCAGCAGCTTGGGTATTTCGGAATACTCGACGCGTCACACCGGGGAGCTGTTTTTT TRBJ2-2 NA NA TRBV5-1
CASRGMNTEAFF TGTGCCAGCCGGGGGATGAATACTGAAGCTTTCTTT TRBJ1-1 NA NA TRBV9
CASSLAGGGLITEAFF TGTGCCAGCAGCTTAGCGGGTGGGGGATTGATCACTGAAGCTTTCTTT TRBJ1-1 NA NA TRBV7-9
CASSNRDRGMDTQYF TGTGCCAGCAGCAACCGGGACAGGGGGATGGATACGCAGTATTTT TRBJ2-3 TRBD1 once TRBV9
CASSLSGEDTQYF TGTGCCAGCAGCTTAAGTGGCGAAGATACGCAGTATTTT TRBJ2-3 NA NA TRBV11-3
CASSEFLGNTIYF TGTGCCAGCAGCGAGTTTCTCGGAAACACCATATATTTT TRBJ1-3 NA NA TRBV6-5